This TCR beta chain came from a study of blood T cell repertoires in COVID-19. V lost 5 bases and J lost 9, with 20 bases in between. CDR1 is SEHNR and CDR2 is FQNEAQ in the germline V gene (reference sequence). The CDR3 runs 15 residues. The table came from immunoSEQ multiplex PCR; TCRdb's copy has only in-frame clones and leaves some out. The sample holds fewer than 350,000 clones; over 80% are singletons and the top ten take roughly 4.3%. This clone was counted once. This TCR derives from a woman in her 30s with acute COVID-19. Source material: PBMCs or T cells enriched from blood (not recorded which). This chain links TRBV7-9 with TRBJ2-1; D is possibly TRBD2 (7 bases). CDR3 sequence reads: CASSATGTILFEQFF. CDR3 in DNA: TGTGCCAGCAGCGCAACAGGGACTATCCTCTTTGAGCAGTTCTTC.